This record covers a single T cell receptor (beta chain). Its antigen is unidentified. The sample is drawn from a study of blood T cells in healthy people across ages. Study observations and caveats: TCR beta diversity was tightly associated with the proportion of naive T cells.

Primers used in a second PCR of roughly 6 to 11 cycles were a sample-barcoded 5' primer and a J-beta primer mix. Each sample provided no less than 2.5 million CDR3-containing paired-end reads. Each CDR3 protein gets one entry after TCRdb re-called the 5' RACE reads with MiXCR. This table holds 1,300,000 or so distinct CDR3 sequences, 45% to 70% found once. Trimming cost V 2 bases and J 6 bases, with 12 bases left between them. The CDR3 is 14 residues long. CDR1 and CDR2 from the germline V gene are LGHNA and YNFKEQ. The V and J genes are TRBV4-2 and TRBJ2-3, with D perhaps matching TRBD2 (6 bases). Sequenced: blood. The TCR comes from a man aged 18-30 years in good health. As DNA, the CDR3 is TGTGCCAGCAGCCAATCCGGACTAAGGGATACGCAGTATTTT. Residues: CASSQSGLRDTQYF.